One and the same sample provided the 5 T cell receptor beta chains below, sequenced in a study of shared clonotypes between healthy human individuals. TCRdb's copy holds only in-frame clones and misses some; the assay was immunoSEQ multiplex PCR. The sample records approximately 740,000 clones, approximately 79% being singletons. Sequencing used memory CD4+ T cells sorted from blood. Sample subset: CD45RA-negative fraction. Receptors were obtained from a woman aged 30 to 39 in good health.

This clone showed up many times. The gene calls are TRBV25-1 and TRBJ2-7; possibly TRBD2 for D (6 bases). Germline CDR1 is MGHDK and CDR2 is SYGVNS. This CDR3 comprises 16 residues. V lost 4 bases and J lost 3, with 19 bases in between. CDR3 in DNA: TGTGCCAGCAGTGCCTGGGGAACCGGGAGTATCTACGAGCAGTACTTC. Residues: CASSAWGTGSIYEQYF.

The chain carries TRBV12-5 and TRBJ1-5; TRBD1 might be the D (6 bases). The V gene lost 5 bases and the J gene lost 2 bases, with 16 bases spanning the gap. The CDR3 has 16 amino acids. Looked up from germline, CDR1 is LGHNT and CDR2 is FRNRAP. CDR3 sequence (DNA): TGTGCTAGTGGTCCAGCCATAAACAGGGGCAATCAGCCCCAGCATTTT. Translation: CASGPAINRGNQPQHF.

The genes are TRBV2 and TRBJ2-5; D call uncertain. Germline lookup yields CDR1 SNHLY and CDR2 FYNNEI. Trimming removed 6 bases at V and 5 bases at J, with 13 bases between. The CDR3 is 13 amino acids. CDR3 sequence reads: CASRDALGETQYF. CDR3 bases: TGTGCCAGCAGGGATGCCTTGGGGGAGACCCAGTACTTC.

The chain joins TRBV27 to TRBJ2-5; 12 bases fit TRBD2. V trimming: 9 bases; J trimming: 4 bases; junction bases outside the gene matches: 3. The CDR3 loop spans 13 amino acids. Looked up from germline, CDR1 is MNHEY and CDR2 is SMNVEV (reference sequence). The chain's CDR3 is CASKGLAGETQYF. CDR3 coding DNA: TGTGCCAGTAAGGGACTAGCGGGAGAGACCCAGTACTTC.

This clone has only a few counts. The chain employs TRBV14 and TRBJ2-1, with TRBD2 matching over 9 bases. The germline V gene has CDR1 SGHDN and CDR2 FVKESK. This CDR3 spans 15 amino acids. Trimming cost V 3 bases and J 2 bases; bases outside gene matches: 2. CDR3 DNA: TGTGCCAGCAGCCACAGCGGGAGGACCTACAATGAGCAGTTCTTC. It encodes CASSHSGRTYNEQFF.